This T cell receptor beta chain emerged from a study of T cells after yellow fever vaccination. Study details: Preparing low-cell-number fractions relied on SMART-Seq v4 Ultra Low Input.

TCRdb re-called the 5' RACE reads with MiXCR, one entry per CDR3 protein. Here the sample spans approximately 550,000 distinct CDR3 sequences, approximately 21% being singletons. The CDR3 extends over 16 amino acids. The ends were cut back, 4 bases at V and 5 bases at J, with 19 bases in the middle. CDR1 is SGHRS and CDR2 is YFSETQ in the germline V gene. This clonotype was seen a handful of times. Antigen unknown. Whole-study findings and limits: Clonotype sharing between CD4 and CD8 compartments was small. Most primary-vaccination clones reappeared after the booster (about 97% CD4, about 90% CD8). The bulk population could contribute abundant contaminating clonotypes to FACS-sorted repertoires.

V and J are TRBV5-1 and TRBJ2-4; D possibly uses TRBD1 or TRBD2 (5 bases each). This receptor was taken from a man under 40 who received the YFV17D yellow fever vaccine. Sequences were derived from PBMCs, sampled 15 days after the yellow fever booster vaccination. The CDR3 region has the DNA TGCGCCAGCAGCCCAGGAACCGGGACGGCCGAAAACATTCAGTACTTC. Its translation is CASSPGTGTAENIQYF.